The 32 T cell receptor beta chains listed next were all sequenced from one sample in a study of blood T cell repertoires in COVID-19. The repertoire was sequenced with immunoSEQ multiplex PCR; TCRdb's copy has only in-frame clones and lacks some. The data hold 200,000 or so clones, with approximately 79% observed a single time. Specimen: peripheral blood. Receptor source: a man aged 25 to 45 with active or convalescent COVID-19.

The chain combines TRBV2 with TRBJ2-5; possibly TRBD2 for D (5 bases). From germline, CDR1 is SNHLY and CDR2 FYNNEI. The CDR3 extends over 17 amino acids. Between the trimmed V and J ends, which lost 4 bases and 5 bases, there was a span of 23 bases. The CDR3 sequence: CASSVSSPQAGAETQYF. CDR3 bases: TGTGCCAGCAGTGTCTCATCCCCCCAGGCGGGTGCGGAGACCCAGTACTTC.

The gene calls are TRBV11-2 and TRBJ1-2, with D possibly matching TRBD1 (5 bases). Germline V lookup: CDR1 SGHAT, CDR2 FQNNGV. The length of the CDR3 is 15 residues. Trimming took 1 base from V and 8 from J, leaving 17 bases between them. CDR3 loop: CASSLGLNRSSGYTF. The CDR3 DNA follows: TGTGCCAGCAGCTTAGGTCTTAACAGGAGTAGCGGCTACACCTTC.

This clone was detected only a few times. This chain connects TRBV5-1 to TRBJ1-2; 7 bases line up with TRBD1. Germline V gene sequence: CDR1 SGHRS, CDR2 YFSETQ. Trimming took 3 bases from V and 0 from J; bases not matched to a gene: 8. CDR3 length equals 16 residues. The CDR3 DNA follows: TGCGCCAGCAGCTCTAGCGGGACAGTCGCTAACTATGGCTACACCTTC. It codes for CASSSSGTVANYGYTF.

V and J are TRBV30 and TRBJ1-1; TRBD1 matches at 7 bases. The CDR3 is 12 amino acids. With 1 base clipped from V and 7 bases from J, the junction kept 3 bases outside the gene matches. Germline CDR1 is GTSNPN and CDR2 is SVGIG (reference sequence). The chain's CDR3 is CAWSGRGNEAFF. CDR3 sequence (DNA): TGTGCCTGGAGTGGCAGGGGGAATGAAGCTTTCTTT.

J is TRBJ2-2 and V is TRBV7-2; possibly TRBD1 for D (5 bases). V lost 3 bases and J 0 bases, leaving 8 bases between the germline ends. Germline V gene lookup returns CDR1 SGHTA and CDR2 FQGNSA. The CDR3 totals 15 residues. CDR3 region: CASSLRTTNTGELFF. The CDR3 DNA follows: TGTGCCAGCAGCTTGAGGACAACGAACACCGGGGAGCTGTTTTTT.

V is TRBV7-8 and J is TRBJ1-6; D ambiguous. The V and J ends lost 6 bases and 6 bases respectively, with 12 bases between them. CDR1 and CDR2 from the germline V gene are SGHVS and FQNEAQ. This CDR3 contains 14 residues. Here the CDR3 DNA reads TGTGCCAGCAGTATCGGTGCAAGTAATTCACCCCTCCACTTT. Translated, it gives CASSIGASNSPLHF. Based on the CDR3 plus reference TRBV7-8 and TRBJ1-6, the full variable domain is GAGVSQSPRYKVAKRGQDVALRCDPISGHVSLFWYQQALGQGPEFLTYFQNEAQLDKSGLPSDRFFAERPEGSVSTLKIQRTQQEDSAVYLCASSIGASNSPLHFGNGTRLTVT.

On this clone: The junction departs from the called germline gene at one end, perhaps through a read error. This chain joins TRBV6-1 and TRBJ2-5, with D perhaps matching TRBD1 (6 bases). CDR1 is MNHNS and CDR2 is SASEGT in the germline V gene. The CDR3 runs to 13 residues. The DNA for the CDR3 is TGTGCCAGCAGTGACAGGGGAAGAGAGGCCCAGTACTTC. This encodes CASSDRGREAQYF.

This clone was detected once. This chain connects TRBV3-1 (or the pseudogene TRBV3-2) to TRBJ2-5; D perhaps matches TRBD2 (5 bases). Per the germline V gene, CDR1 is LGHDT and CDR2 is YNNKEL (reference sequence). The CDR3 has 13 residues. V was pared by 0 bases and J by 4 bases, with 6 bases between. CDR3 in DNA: TGTGCCAGCAGCCAAGAGAGGGCAGAGACCCAGTACTTC. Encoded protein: CASSQERAETQYF.

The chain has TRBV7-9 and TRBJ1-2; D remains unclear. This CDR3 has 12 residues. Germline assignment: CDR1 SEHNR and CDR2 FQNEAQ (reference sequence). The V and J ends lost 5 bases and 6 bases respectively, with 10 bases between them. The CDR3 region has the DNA TGTGCCAGCAGCCCGCCGAGGCATGGCTACACCTTC. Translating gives CASSPPRHGYTF.

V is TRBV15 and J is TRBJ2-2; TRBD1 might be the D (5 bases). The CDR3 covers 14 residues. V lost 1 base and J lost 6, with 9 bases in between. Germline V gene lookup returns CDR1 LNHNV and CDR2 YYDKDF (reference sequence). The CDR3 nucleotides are TGTGCCACCAGCAGAGCAGGGTTTGCCGGGGAGCTGTTTTTT. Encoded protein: CATSRAGFAGELFF.

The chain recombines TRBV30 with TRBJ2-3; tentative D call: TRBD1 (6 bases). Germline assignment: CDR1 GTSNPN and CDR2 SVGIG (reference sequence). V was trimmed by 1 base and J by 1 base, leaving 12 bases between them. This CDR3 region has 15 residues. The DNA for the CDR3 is TGTGCCTGGAGTGCCGGGGACACGCGCACAGATACGCAGTATTTT. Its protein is CAWSAGDTRTDTQYF.

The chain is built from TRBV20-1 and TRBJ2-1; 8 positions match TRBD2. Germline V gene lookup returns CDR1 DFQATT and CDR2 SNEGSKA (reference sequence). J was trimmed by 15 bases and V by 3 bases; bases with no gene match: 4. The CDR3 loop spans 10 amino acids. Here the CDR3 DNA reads TGCAGTGCTAGCGGGAGGGCGCGGTTCTTC. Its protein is CSASGRARFF.

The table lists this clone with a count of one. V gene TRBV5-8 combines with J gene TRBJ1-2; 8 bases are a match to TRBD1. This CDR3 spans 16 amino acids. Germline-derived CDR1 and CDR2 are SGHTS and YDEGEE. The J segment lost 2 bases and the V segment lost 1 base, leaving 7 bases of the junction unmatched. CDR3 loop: CASSLQGALSNYGYTF. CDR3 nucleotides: TGTGCCAGCAGCTTGCAGGGGGCCCTTTCCAACTATGGCTACACCTTC.

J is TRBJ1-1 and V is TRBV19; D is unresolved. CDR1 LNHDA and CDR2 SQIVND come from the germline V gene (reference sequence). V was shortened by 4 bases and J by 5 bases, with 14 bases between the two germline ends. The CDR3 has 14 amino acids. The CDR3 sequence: CASSTRSRNTEAFF. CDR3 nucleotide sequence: TGTGCCAGTAGTACCAGATCGAGGAATACTGAAGCTTTCTTT.

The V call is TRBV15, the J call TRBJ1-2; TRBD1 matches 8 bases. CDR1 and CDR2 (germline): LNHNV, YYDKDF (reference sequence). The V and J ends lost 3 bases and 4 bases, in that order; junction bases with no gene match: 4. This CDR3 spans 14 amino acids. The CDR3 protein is CATSSDRGAYGYTF. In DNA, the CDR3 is TGTGCCACCAGCAGCGACAGGGGTGCCTATGGCTACACCTTC.

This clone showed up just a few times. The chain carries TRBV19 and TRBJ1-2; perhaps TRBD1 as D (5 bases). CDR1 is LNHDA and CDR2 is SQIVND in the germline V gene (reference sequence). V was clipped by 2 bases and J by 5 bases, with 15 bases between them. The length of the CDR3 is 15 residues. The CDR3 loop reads CASSIWRDRTYGYTF. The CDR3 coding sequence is TGTGCCAGTAGTATATGGAGGGACCGCACATATGGCTACACCTTC.

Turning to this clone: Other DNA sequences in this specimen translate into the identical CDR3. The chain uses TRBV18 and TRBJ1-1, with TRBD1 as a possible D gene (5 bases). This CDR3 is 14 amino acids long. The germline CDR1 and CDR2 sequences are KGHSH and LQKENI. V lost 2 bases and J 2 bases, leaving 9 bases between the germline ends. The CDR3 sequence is CASSPAGLNTEAFF. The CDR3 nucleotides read TGTGCCAGCTCACCAGCAGGGCTTAACACTGAAGCTTTCTTT.

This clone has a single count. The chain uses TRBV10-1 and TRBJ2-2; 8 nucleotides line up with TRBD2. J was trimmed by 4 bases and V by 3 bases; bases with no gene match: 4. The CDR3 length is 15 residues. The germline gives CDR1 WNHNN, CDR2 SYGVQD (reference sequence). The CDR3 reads CASSDAGGPTGELFF. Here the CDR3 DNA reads TGCGCCAGCAGTGATGCGGGGGGCCCCACCGGGGAGCTGTTTTTT.

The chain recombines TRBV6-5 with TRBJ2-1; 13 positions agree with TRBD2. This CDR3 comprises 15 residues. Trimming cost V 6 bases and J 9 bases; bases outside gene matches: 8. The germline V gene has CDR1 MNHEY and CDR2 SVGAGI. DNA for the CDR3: TGTGCCAGCAGACGGACTAGCGGGAGTATCGGTGAGCAGTTCTTC. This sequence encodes CASRRTSGSIGEQFF.

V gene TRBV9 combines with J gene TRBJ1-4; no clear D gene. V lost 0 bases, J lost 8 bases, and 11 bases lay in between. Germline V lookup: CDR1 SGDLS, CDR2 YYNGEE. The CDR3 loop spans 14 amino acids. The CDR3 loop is CASSVGGLGEKLFF. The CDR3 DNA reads TGTGCCAGCAGCGTAGGAGGGTTGGGGGAAAAACTGTTTTTT.

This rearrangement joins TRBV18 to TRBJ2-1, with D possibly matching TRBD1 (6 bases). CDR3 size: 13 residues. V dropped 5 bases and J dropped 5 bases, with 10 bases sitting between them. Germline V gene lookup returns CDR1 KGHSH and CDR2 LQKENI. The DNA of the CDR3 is TGTGCCAGCTCAACCGGGACAAACAATGAGCAGTTCTTC. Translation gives CASSTGTNNEQFF.

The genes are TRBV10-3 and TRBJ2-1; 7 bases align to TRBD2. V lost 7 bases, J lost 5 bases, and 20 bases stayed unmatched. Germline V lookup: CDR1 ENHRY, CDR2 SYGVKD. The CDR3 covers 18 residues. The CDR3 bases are TGTGCCATCAAGGGAGGGGACGGATCCACCTGGGGCCACAATGAGCAGTTCTTC. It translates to CAIKGGDGSTWGHNEQFF.

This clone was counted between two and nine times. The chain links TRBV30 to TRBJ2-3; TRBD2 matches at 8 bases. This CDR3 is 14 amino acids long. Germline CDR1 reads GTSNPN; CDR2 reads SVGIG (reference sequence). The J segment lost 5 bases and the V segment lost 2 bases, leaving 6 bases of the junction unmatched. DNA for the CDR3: TGTGCCTGGAGTTACGGGGGGGGTGGAGATACGCAGTATTTT. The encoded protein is CAWSYGGGGDTQYF.

CDR3 in amino acids: CASSTSRGPGELFF. Here the CDR3 DNA reads TGTGCCAGCAGTACCTCGCGAGGGCCCGGGGAGCTGTTTTTT. The rearrangement links TRBV27 to TRBJ2-2, with D possibly matching TRBD2 (5 bases). Germline CDR1 and CDR2: MNHEY and SMNVEV (reference sequence). The CDR3 is 14 residues long. Trimming pared 5 bases from V and 6 bases from J, leaving 13 bases between.

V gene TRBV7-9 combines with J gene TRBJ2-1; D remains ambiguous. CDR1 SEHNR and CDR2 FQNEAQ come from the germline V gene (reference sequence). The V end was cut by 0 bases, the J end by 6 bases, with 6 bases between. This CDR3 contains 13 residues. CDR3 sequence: CASSLALFNEQFF. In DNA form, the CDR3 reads TGTGCCAGCAGCTTAGCCCTTTTCAATGAGCAGTTCTTC.

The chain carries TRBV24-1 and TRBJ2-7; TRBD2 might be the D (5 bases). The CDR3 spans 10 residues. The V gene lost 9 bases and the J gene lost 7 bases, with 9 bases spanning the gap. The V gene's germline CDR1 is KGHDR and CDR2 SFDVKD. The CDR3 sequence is CATRGREQYF. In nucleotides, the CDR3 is TGTGCCACCCGGGGTCGGGAGCAGTACTTC.

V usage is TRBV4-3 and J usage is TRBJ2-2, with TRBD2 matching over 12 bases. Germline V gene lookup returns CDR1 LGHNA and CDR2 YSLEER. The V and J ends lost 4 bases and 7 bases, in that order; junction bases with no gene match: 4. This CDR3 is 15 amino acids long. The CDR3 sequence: CASSPPTSGGGELFF. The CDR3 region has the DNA TGCGCCAGCAGCCCCCCGACTAGCGGGGGCGGGGAGCTGTTTTTT.

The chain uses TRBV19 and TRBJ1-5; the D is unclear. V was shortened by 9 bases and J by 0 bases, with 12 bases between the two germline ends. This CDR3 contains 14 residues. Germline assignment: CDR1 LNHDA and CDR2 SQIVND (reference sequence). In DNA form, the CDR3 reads TGTGCCAGCACTCGCCTATATAGCAATCAGCCCCAGCATTTT. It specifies CASTRLYSNQPQHF. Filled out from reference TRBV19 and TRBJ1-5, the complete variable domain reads DGGITQSPKYLFRKEGQNVTLSCEQNLNHDAMYWYRQDPGQGLRLIYYSQIVNDFQKGDIAEGYSVSREKKESFPLTVTSAQKNPTAFYLCASTRLYSNQPQHFGDGTRLSIL.

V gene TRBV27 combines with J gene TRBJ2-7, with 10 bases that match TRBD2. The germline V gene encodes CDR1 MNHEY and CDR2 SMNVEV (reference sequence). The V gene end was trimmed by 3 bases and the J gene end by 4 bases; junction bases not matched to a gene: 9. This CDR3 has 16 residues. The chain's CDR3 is CASSLRPSGSIYEQYF. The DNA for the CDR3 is TGTGCCAGCAGTTTGAGACCTAGCGGGAGCATTTACGAGCAGTACTTC.

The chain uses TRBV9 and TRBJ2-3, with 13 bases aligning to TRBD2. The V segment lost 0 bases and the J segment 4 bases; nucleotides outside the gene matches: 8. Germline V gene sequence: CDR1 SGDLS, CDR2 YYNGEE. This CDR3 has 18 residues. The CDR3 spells CASSVGELAGGPADTQYF. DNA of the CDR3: TGTGCCAGCAGCGTAGGAGAACTAGCGGGGGGGCCCGCAGATACGCAGTATTTT.

The CDR3 region has the DNA TGTGCCAGCAGCACTGGGACTAGCGGTTATAATGAGCAGTTCTTC. It is translated as CASSTGTSGYNEQFF. The chain joins TRBV11-3 to TRBJ2-1; 11 bases fit TRBD2. The CDR3 is 15 amino acids. V dropped 5 bases and J dropped 7; count of bases not matched to a gene: 7. The germline CDR1 and CDR2 sequences are SGHNT and YENEEA.

The CDR3 spells CASRAKGAGDTEAFF. In DNA form, the CDR3 reads TGCGCCAGCAGGGCCAAGGGGGCAGGAGACACTGAAGCTTTCTTT. The chain is built from TRBV5-1 and TRBJ1-1; 7 positions match TRBD1. Germline loops: CDR1 SGHRS, CDR2 YFSETQ. CDR3 length: 15 amino acids. The junction had 10 bases not matched to a gene; V was cut back by 5 bases and J by 3 bases.